The present entry profiles one TCR beta chain with its context. Original processing notes: Estimated nucleated cell counts came from reference gene primer amplification. Only in-frame clones appear in the TCRdb table, and some are missing; sequencing was by immunoSEQ multiplex PCR. The DNA gave D and trimming, while V, J and clone size come from that table. The data contain more than 75,000 clones, around 88% of them singletons. This entry comes from a study of blood T cell repertoires in COVID-19. Overall study context: T cells, B-cell-depleted T cells, or PBMCs provided the cDNA or gDNA that served as material.

V was cut by 0 bases and J by 2 bases, with 13 bases left in between. Germline V gene data show CDR1 as MNHEY and CDR2 as SVGAGI. This CDR3 spans 16 amino acids. Sequenced material: peripheral blood. The sequence derives from an elderly woman with acute or convalescent COVID-19. The rearrangement links TRBV6-5 to TRBJ2-5; D may be TRBD2 (6 bases). The CDR3 protein is CASSYSGGSHQETQYF. DNA of the CDR3: TGTGCCAGCAGTTACTCTGGAGGGTCCCATCAAGAGACCCAGTACTTC.